This TCR beta chain was retrieved from a study of shared T cell receptors in the human thymus. V lost 0 bases and J 7 bases, leaving 13 bases between the germline ends. CDR3 length: 15 residues. Germline V gene sequence: CDR1 WSHSY, CDR2 SAAADI. In its sample, this clone was seen once. Method: immunoSEQ multiplex PCR; TCRdb's copy keeps in-frame clones and lacks some. The table has about 730,000 clones, approximately 85% seen once. These data were likewise used in another study, on human thymus T cells. That report notes: Resections from corrective heart surgery supplied the thymus tissue. Thymic and blood repertoires appeared to display a bias in their usage of V and J genes. As related research reported, thymic repertoires overlapped highly among unrelated individuals.

This chain uses TRBV10-2 with TRBJ1-5; D gene unclear. Sequences were obtained from thymocytes. This receptor was identified in a girl under three years old with a congenital heart defect. The CDR3 bases are TGCGCCAGCAGTGAGTCGATCCGGGGAGGACAGCCCCAGCATTTT. This gives the protein CASSESIRGGQPQHF.